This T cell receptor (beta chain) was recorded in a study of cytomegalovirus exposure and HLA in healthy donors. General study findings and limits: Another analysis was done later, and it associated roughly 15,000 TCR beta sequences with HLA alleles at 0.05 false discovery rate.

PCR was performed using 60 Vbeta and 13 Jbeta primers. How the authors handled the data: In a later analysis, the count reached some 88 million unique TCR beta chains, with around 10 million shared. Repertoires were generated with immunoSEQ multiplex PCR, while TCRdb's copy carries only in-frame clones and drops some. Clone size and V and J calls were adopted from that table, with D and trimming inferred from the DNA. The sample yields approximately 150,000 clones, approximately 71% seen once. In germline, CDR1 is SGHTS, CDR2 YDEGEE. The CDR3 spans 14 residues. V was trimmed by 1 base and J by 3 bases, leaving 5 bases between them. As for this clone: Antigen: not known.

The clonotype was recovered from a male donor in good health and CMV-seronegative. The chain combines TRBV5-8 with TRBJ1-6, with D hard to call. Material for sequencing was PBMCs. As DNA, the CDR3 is TGTGCCAGCAGCTTGACCAGCTATAATTCACCCCTCCACTTT. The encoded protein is CASSLTSYNSPLHF.